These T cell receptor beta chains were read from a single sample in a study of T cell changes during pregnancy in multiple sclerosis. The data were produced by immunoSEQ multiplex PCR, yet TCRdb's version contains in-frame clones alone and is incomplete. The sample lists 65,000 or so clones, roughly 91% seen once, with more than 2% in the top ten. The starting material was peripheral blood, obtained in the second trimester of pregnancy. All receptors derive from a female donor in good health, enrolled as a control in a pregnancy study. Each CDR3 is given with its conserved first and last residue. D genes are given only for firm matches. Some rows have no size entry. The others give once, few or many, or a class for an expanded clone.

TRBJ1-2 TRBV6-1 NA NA TGTGCCAGCAGTGAAAACCCCTTACTAAGTGGCTACACCTTC CASSENPLLSGYTF
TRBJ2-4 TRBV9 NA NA TGTGCCAGCAGCGTTTCGGGAGCCTCTACAAAAAACATTCAGTACTTC CASSVSGASTKNIQYF
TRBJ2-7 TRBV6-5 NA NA TGTGCCAGCAGTTACGGGACAACTACCTACGAGCAGTACTTC CASSYGTTTYEQYF
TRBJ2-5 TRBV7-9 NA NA TGTGCCAGCAGCTTAGTAGGCCAGACACAAGAGACCCAGTACTTC CASSLVGQTQETQYF
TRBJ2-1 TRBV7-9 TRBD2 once TGTGCCAGTAGGTCCGCGGGGGGTACCAATGAGCAGTTCTTC CASRSAGGTNEQFF
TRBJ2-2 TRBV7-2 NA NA TGTGCCAGCAGCTTAGCGCGGGCCGGGGAGCTGTTTTTT CASSLARAGELFF
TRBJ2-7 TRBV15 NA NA TGTGCCACCAGCAGAGAGAGGCTGGGATCCCTGAGGGTCGAGCAGTACTTC CATSRERLGSLRVEQYF
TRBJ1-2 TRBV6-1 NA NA TGTGCCAGCAGTGAAGCGACAAGCACCCCACTTAACTATGGCTACACCTTC CASSEATSTPLNYGYTF
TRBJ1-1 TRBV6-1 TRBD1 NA TGTGCCAGCAGTGTGGGACAGAGGGGCACTGAAGCTTTCTTT CASSVGQRGTEAFF
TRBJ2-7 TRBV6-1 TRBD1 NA TGTGCCAGCAACCGGGACAGAGACTACGAGCAGTACTTC CASNRDRDYEQYF
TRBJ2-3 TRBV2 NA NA TGTGCCAGCAGTGAAGAGGGCAGGGCGACAGATACGCAGTATTTT CASSEEGRATDTQYF
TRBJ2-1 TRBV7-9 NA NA TGTGCCAGCAGTGCTGACAGAGGTCTTCTTAAGGAGCAGTTCTTC CASSADRGLLKEQFF
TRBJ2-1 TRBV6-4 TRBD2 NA TGTGCCAGCAGTGACTCTGCGGGAGGAGGAAACAATGAGCAGTTCTTC CASSDSAGGGNNEQFF
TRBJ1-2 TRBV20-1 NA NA TGCAGTGGTCCAGGGGACTATGGCTACACCTTC CSGPGDYGYTF
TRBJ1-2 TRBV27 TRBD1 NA TGTGCCAGCAGTTCGACAGGGAGCGCCTATGGCTACACCTTC CASSSTGSAYGYTF
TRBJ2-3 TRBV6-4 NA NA TGTGCCAGCAGTGCCACCTGGGCAGGGTATACGCAGTATTTT CASSATWAGYTQYF
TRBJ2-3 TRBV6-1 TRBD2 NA TGTGCCAGCGCTCAGAGCGGGGGTAGCACAGATACGCAGTATTTT CASAQSGGSTDTQYF
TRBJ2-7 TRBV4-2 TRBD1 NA TGTGCCAGCAGCCAAGAGACAGGGACAGGCGAGCAGTACTTC CASSQETGTGEQYF
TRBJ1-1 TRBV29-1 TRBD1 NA TGCAGCGGGGCCGACAGGGGCACTGAAGCTTTCTTT CSGADRGTEAFF
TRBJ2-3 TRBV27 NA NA TGTGCCAGCTCCGCCGAGCGGTACACAGATACGCAGTATTTT CASSAERYTDTQYF
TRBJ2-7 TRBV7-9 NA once TGTGCCAGCGCAGAGCTCGGGTACGAGCAGTACTTC CASAELGYEQYF
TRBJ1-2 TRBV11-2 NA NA TGTGCCAGCAGCACCGTTCGGCAGAAGGGGCCCGCAGCTAACTATGGCTACACCTTC CASSTVRQKGPAANYGYTF
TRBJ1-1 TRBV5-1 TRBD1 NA TGCGCCAGCAGCCCATATACCTTCGCCCAGGGGGTCATTGAAGCTTTCTTT CASSPYTFAQGVIEAFF
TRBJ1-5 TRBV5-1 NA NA TGCGCCAGCAGCTTGGATTTATCAGATAATCAGCCCCAGCATTTT CASSLDLSDNQPQHF
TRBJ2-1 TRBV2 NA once TGTGCCAGCAGGGGCCTAGGCAGGGGTACGTTTAGTTACTACAATGAGCAGTTCTTC CASRGLGRGTFSYYNEQFF
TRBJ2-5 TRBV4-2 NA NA TGTGCCAGCAGCCAAGATGGTAGGAGCTCCCTCTTGCAAGAGACCCAGTACTTC CASSQDGRSSLLQETQYF
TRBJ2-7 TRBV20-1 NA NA TGCAGTGCTAGACACGGTTACGAGCAGTACTTC CSARHGYEQYF
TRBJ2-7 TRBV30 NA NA TGTGCCTGGAGTGTCAGCTACGAGCAGTACTTC CAWSVSYEQYF
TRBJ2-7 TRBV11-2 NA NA TGTGCCAGCAGAGCTCTAGGCGACTACGAGCAGTACTTC CASRALGDYEQYF
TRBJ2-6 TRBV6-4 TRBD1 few TGTGCCAGCAGTGACCGGGACAGTGCTGGGGCCAACGTCCTGACTTTC CASSDRDSAGANVLTF
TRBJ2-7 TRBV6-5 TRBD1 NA TGTGCCAGCAGCCGCGGACAGGGAGGCTACGAGCAGTACTTC CASSRGQGGYEQYF
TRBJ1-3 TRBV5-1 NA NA TGCGCCAGCAGCTGGGCAAGCCCTGGAAACACCATATATTTT CASSWASPGNTIYF
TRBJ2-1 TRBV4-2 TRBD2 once TGTGCCAGCAGCCAAGATGGTAGCGGGAGCCCCTACAATGAGCAGTTCTTC CASSQDGSGSPYNEQFF
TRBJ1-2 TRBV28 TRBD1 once TGTGCCAGCAGGTCCGGGACAGGGGGTGAATACTATGGCTACACCTTC CASRSGTGGEYYGYTF
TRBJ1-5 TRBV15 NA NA TGTGCCACCAGCAGAGATCGGGGGGCATGGCAGCCCCAGCATTTT CATSRDRGAWQPQHF
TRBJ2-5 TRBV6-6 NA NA TGTGCCAGCAGTTACTCGATCGGGGAACAAGAGACCCAGTACTTC CASSYSIGEQETQYF
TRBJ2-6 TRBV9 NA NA TGTGCCAGCAGCGCCAGGGGTCCTTCTGGGGCCAACGTCCTGACTTTC CASSARGPSGANVLTF
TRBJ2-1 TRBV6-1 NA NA TGTGCCAGCGTGCGATACAATGAGCAGTTCTTC CASVRYNEQFF
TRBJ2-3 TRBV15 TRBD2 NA TGTGCCACCAGCGGGGGGGAGGATACGCAGTATTTT CATSGGEDTQYF
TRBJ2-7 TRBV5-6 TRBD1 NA TGTGCCAGCAGCTACAGGGGATTGGGCCACTACGAGCAGTACTTC CASSYRGLGHYEQYF
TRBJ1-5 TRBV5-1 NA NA TGCGCCAGCAGTTCCGGGGTGGAATATCAGCCCCAGCATTTT CASSSGVEYQPQHF
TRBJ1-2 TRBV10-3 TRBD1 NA TGTGCCATCAGGGACAGAGACAGGGGCGGCTACACCTTC CAIRDRDRGGYTF
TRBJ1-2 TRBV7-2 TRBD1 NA TGTGCCAGCAGACAGACAGGGGACTATGGCTACACCTTC CASRQTGDYGYTF
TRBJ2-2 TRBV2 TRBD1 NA TGTGCCAGCAAGACGGGACAGGGGGGCACCGGGGAGCTGTTTTTT CASKTGQGGTGELFF